Shown below are 25 T cell receptor beta chains from a single sample sequenced in a study of cytomegalovirus exposure and HLA in healthy donors. Primers for the PCR totalled 60 Vbeta and 13 Jbeta. Clones were sequenced by immunoSEQ multiplex PCR, and TCRdb holds only the in-frame ones, with some missing. Among 150,000 or so clones listed, approximately 80% were seen once. The sequenced material came from PBMCs. These receptors were collected from a man younger than 45 in good health and CMV-seropositive.

This clone has a single count. The V and J genes are TRBV6-6 and TRBJ2-5; D ambiguous. The CDR3 extends over 11 amino acids. V shed 4 bases and J shed 4 bases, with 4 bases lying between them. The V gene's germline CDR1 is MNHNY and CDR2 SVGAGI (reference sequence). The CDR3: CASSSGETQYF. CDR3 nucleotide sequence: TGTGCCAGCAGTTCCGGAGAGACCCAGTACTTC.

The V gene is TRBV2, the J gene TRBJ2-2; TRBD1 agrees at 8 bases. The V gene end was trimmed by 7 bases and the J gene end by 4 bases; junction bases not matched to a gene: 5. Germline CDR1 and CDR2: SNHLY and FYNNEI. CDR3 length: 14 amino acids. The chain's CDR3 is CASTGGARTGELFF. CDR3 DNA sequence: TGTGCCAGCACAGGGGGCGCGCGCACCGGGGAGCTGTTTTTT.

J is TRBJ1-4 and V is TRBV2; perhaps TRBD1 as D (5 bases). This CDR3 has 16 amino acids. The germline V gene encodes CDR1 SNHLY and CDR2 FYNNEI. The V end was cut by 2 bases, the J end by 0 bases, with 10 bases between. The CDR3 is CASSERGGATNEKLFF. Here the CDR3 DNA reads TGTGCCAGCAGTGAAAGGGGTGGAGCAACTAATGAAAAACTGTTTTTT. Using reference TRBV2 and TRBJ1-4 for the parts outside the CDR3, the full variable domain is EPEVTQTPSHQVTQMGQEVILRCVPISNHLYFYWYRQILGQKVEFLVSFYNNEISEKSEIFDDQFSVERPDGSNFTLKIRSTKLEDSAMYFCASSERGGATNEKLFFGSGTQLSVL.

This clone was counted only a few times. The chain carries TRBV4-2 and TRBJ1-1, with TRBD1 matching 7 bases. The V and J ends lost 4 bases and 5 bases, in that order; junction bases with no gene match: 10. Germline V CDR1 and CDR2: LGHNA, YNFKEQ. This CDR3 has 15 residues. The CDR3 sequence: CASSPEGAQGTEAFF. The CDR3 coding sequence is TGTGCCAGCAGCCCCGAGGGGGCCCAAGGGACTGAAGCTTTCTTT.

J is TRBJ1-2 and V is TRBV28; tentatively, D is TRBD1 (6 bases). This CDR3 is 14 amino acids long. The V end lost 7 bases, the J end lost 8 bases, and 20 bases lay between the germline ends. CDR1 and CDR2 from the germline V gene are MDHEN and SYDVKM. CDR3 in DNA: TGTGCCAGCAACTTAGAGTTGGGGGCGCGGGGCTACACCTTC. It translates to CASNLELGARGYTF.

The table lists this clone with a count of one. The rearrangement uses TRBV5-1 and TRBJ2-7; D is perhaps TRBD1 (6 bases). V was cut by 4 bases and J by 6 bases, with 23 bases left in between. Germline CDR1 is SGHRS and CDR2 is YFSETQ. The CDR3 extends over 16 amino acids. The CDR3 region is CASSPTPNRAQGEQYF. As DNA, the CDR3 is TGCGCCAGCAGCCCCACTCCTAACAGGGCTCAAGGCGAGCAGTACTTC.

The chain links TRBV18 to TRBJ1-2; D is possibly TRBD1 (6 bases). The CDR3 is made up of 13 amino acids. Trimming took off 6 bases at V and 3 bases at J, with 11 bases between the two ends. Germline assignment: CDR1 KGHSH and CDR2 LQKENI. The CDR3, as DNA: TGTGCCAGCTCTGGGGGCGAAGACTATGGCTACACCTTC. Translated: CASSGGEDYGYTF.

The table lists this clone with a few counts. The V call is TRBV2, the J call TRBJ1-5; tentative D call: TRBD1 (6 bases). With 4 bases removed from V and 4 bases from J, the gap between germline ends came to 11 bases. CDR1 is SNHLY and CDR2 is FYNNEI in the germline V gene. The length of the CDR3 is 14 residues. The CDR3 reads CASSGSDRNQPQHF. The CDR3 DNA reads TGTGCCAGCAGTGGATCTGACAGGAATCAGCCCCAGCATTTT.

The chain recombines TRBV18 with TRBJ2-3; D gene ambiguous. Germline lookup yields CDR1 KGHSH and CDR2 LQKENI. CDR3 length equals 13 residues. Trimming cost V 4 bases and J 2 bases, with 7 bases left between them. CDR3 DNA sequence: TGTGCCAGCTCACTAGAATACACAGATACGCAGTATTTT. This codes for CASSLEYTDTQYF.

The chain joins TRBV5-4 to TRBJ2-1, with a weak D call TRBD2 (5 bases). Germline V gene lookup returns CDR1 SGHNT and CDR2 YYREEE (reference sequence). Trimming cost V 4 bases and J 6 bases, with 8 bases left between them. The CDR3 loop spans 12 amino acids. Written as DNA, the CDR3 is TGTGCCAGCAGCGGCACTAGCAATGAGCAGTTCTTC. This gives the protein CASSGTSNEQFF. The variable domain in full, completed from reference TRBV5-4 and TRBJ2-1, reads ETGVTQSPTHLIKTRGQQVTLRCSSQSGHNTVSWYQQALGQGPQFIFQYYREEENGRGNFPPRFSGLQFPNYSSELNVNALELDDSALYLCASSGTSNEQFFGPGTRLTVL.

The rearrangement uses TRBV25-1 and TRBJ1-1; unclear D gene. CDR3 size: 15 residues. Trimming removed 4 bases at V and 3 bases at J, with 15 bases between. Germline CDR1 MGHDK, CDR2 SYGVNS. As DNA, the CDR3 is TGTGCCAGCAGTGGGATAGGGCGGGAGGACACTGAAGCTTTCTTT. Its translation: CASSGIGREDTEAFF.

The chain uses TRBV28 and TRBJ1-2, with D maybe TRBD1 (5 bases). The CDR3 covers 16 residues. With 5 bases removed from V and 3 bases from J, the gap between germline ends came to 19 bases. Germline-derived CDR1 and CDR2 are MDHEN and SYDVKM. The CDR3 DNA reads TGTGCCAGCAGTCGCAAAGTCGACAGAAAGCACTATGGCTACACCTTC. It codes for CASSRKVDRKHYGYTF.

The J gene is TRBJ2-7, the V gene TRBV13; TRBD1 might be the D (5 bases). The V end was cut by 5 bases, the J end by 0 bases, with 11 bases between. The CDR3 totals 14 residues. The germline CDR1 and CDR2 sequences are PRHDT and FYEKMQ (reference sequence). CDR3 region: CASSPGPSSYEQYF. In nucleotides, the CDR3 is TGTGCCAGCAGCCCAGGGCCGAGCTCCTACGAGCAGTACTTC.

J is TRBJ1-2 and V is TRBV2, with 7 bases lining up with TRBD1. Germline V gives CDR1 SNHLY, CDR2 FYNNEI. The V segment lost 6 bases and the J segment 8 bases; nucleotides outside the gene matches: 6. This CDR3 is 12 amino acids long. The CDR3, as DNA: TGTGCCAGCAGACAGGGGAGTGGGGGCTACACCTTC. Amino acid sequence: CASRQGSGGYTF. Filled out from reference TRBV2 and TRBJ1-2, the complete variable domain reads EPEVTQTPSHQVTQMGQEVILRCVPISNHLYFYWYRQILGQKVEFLVSFYNNEISEKSEIFDDQFSVERPDGSNFTLKIRSTKLEDSAMYFCASRQGSGGYTFGSGTRLTVV.

The V and J genes are TRBV28 and TRBJ2-5, with 7 positions matching TRBD1. V was pared by 4 bases and J by 4 bases, with 6 bases of the junction left unmatched. CDR3 length equals 14 residues. CDR1 MDHEN and CDR2 SYDVKM come from the germline V gene. CDR3 coding DNA: TGTGCCAGCAGTTCCACGACAGGGATAGAGACCCAGTACTTC. Protein sequence: CASSSTTGIETQYF.

This clone has a single count. The genes are TRBV28 and TRBJ2-5; 8 nucleotides agree with TRBD2. The length of the CDR3 is 15 residues. V was pared by 4 bases and J by 1 base, with 5 bases of the junction left unmatched. Germline V gene lookup returns CDR1 MDHEN and CDR2 SYDVKM. Here the CDR3 reads CASSSGGVPQETQYF. The CDR3 region has the DNA TGTGCCAGCAGTTCCGGGGGGGTCCCCCAAGAGACCCAGTACTTC.

CDR3: CASSRDRGGEKLFF. For the CDR3, the DNA is TGTGCCAGCAGCCGGGACAGGGGAGGTGAAAAACTGTTTTTT. V usage is TRBV7-2 and J usage is TRBJ1-4; 10 nucleotides agree with TRBD1. V was clipped by 5 bases and J by 7 bases; unmatched bases: 4. The CDR3 runs to 14 residues. Germline loops: CDR1 SGHTA, CDR2 FQGNSA.

The chain joins TRBV10-1 to TRBJ2-1, with 12 bases fitting TRBD2. The CDR3 covers 15 residues. Germline V gene lookup returns CDR1 WNHNN and CDR2 SYGVQD (reference sequence). V was clipped by 6 bases and J by 8 bases; unmatched bases: 8. CDR3 DNA: TGCGCCAGCAGCGAACTAGCGGGGGGCCTTTATGAGCAGTTCTTC. Protein product: CASSELAGGLYEQFF.

V and J are TRBV29-1 and TRBJ2-1; D not certain. V lost 6 bases, J lost 4 bases, and 13 bases lay in between. CDR3 size: 13 residues. CDR1 SQVTM and CDR2 ANQGSEA come from the germline V gene. The DNA for the CDR3 is TGCAGCGTCCTAAAGACATCTTACAATGAGCAGTTCTTC. Protein product: CSVLKTSYNEQFF.

The chain is built from TRBV28 and TRBJ1-4; D unresolved. V gave up 5 bases and J gave up 8 bases, with 12 bases separating them. The CDR3 is made up of 13 amino acids. Germline CDR1 and CDR2: MDHEN and SYDVKM. The CDR3 DNA reads TGTGCCAGCAGTCCCCGGTACTTCGAAAAACTGTTTTTT. Translation gives CASSPRYFEKLFF.

The chain carries TRBV9 and TRBJ2-2; 8 bases line up with TRBD1. The germline V gene has CDR1 SGDLS and CDR2 YYNGEE. The CDR3 has 16 amino acids. V shed 5 bases and J 2 bases; nucleotides not matched to a gene: 8. The CDR3 region has the DNA TGTGCCAGCAGTTCACGACAGGGGCACAACACCGGGGAGCTGTTTTTT. Translating it yields CASSSRQGHNTGELFF.

The V call is TRBV7-2, the J call TRBJ2-2; D is ambiguous. The germline gives CDR1 SGHTA, CDR2 FQGNSA. The CDR3 is made up of 13 amino acids. Trimming cost V 4 bases and J 10 bases, with 13 bases left between them. The CDR3 protein is CASSSGSSSELFF. Written as DNA, the CDR3 is TGTGCCAGCAGCTCCGGGTCCTCCTCGGAGCTGTTTTTT.

This clone has just one count. The V and J genes are TRBV19 and TRBJ2-5; D perhaps matches TRBD2 (6 bases). The CDR3 is 13 residues long. V lost 5 bases to trimming and J lost 0 bases, with 7 bases between them. Germline V lookup: CDR1 LNHDA, CDR2 SQIVND (reference sequence). The CDR3 loop is CASSERDQETQYF. In DNA form, the CDR3 reads TGTGCCAGTAGTGAGCGGGACCAAGAGACCCAGTACTTC.

This clone has a handful of counts. This rearrangement joins TRBV30 to TRBJ1-2, with D possibly matching TRBD1 (5 bases). Trimming pared 4 bases from V and 8 bases from J, leaving 20 bases between. Germline values: CDR1 GTSNPN, CDR2 SVGIG (reference sequence). The CDR3 sequence is 14 residues long. The CDR3 loop is CAWKSSRRGYGYTF. DNA of the CDR3: TGTGCCTGGAAATCGAGCAGGCGGGGGTACGGCTACACCTTC.

There are a few counts of this clone. The chain uses TRBV27 and TRBJ2-7; TRBD1 matches at 7 bases. J lost 6 bases, V lost 5 bases, and 7 bases had no gene match. This CDR3 contains 13 residues. Germline lookup yields CDR1 MNHEY and CDR2 SMNVEV (reference sequence). The CDR3 DNA is TGTGCCAGCAGTCGACAGGGAATTAGCGAGCAGTACTTC. Translated, it gives CASSRQGISEQYF.